Following are 25 T cell receptor beta chains from one sample sequenced in a study of radiotherapy plus CTLA-4 blockade in lung cancer. Measured with immunoSEQ multiplex PCR; TCRdb has only the in-frame clones, and not every one. Here the sample spans approximately 47,000 clones, 75% to 85% being singletons. The source material was peripheral blood, sampled from a patient treated with radiotherapy plus ipilimumab. These receptors were taken from a human donor with non-small cell lung cancer who had stable disease on radiotherapy plus ipilimumab.

The chain recombines TRBV10-1 with TRBJ2-1, with D perhaps TRBD1 (6 bases). Germline V gives CDR1 WNHNN, CDR2 SYGVQD (reference sequence). V shed 0 bases and J shed 4 bases, with 16 bases lying between them. CDR3 length: 17 amino acids. The CDR3 reads CASSESRQATGYNEQFF. CDR3 in DNA: TGCGCCAGCAGTGAGTCAAGACAGGCCACCGGATACAATGAGCAGTTCTTC.

This sequence joins TRBV28 and TRBJ2-3, with D perhaps TRBD2 (6 bases). From germline, CDR1 is MDHEN and CDR2 SYDVKM. CDR3 size: 14 residues. The V end lost 6 bases, the J end lost 2 bases, and 12 bases lay between the germline ends. This CDR3 is CASRLAAYTDTQYF. The CDR3 DNA is TGTGCCAGCAGGTTAGCGGCCTACACAGATACGCAGTATTTT.

V and J are TRBV15 and TRBJ1-6; TRBD1 aligns across 7 bases. Per the germline V gene, CDR1 is LNHNV and CDR2 is YYDKDF (reference sequence). The V segment lost 1 base and the J segment 8 bases; nucleotides outside the gene matches: 2. The CDR3 loop spans 14 amino acids. CDR3 amino acids: CATSRGTGDSPLHF. In nucleotides, the CDR3 is TGTGCCACCAGCAGAGGAACAGGGGATTCACCCCTCCACTTT.

The rearrangement uses TRBV5-5 and TRBJ1-2; a possible D gene is TRBD1 (5 bases). The V gene lost 0 bases and the J gene lost 2 bases, with 5 bases spanning the gap. The CDR3 loop spans 13 amino acids. Germline-derived CDR1 and CDR2 are SGHKS and YYEKEE (reference sequence). The DNA of the CDR3 is TGTGCCAGCAGCTTGGCAGGGAACTATGGCTACACCTTC. As protein: CASSLAGNYGYTF.

The J gene is TRBJ2-1, the V gene TRBV7-8; 9 bases are a match to TRBD2. This CDR3 has 16 residues. Germline V lookup: CDR1 SGHVS, CDR2 FQNEAQ. With V trimmed by 5 bases and J by 2 bases, 7 bases remained unmatched. CDR3 nucleotide sequence: TGTGCCAGCAGCCCAAGGGCGGGAGGGCCCTACAATGAGCAGTTCTTC. The encoded protein is CASSPRAGGPYNEQFF.

This clone was recorded only once. The chain joins TRBV5-1 to TRBJ2-1; 10 nucleotides line up with TRBD2. Germline V gene lookup returns CDR1 SGHRS and CDR2 YFSETQ. V was clipped by 2 bases and J by 5 bases; unmatched bases: 7. The CDR3 has 16 amino acids. CDR3 protein: CASSLQGTSANNEQFF. CDR3 bases: TGCGCCAGCAGCTTACAAGGGACTAGCGCTAACAATGAGCAGTTCTTC.

The J gene is TRBJ2-7, the V gene TRBV28, with 7 nucleotides matching TRBD1. This CDR3 comprises 16 residues. The V gene end was trimmed by 3 bases and the J gene end by 3 bases; junction bases not matched to a gene: 11. CDR1 is MDHEN and CDR2 is SYDVKM in the germline V gene. This chain's CDR3 is CASSFTPGTAYYEQYF. As DNA, the CDR3 is TGTGCCAGCAGTTTCACCCCCGGGACAGCGTACTACGAGCAGTACTTC.

This chain joins TRBV7-9 and TRBJ1-5; no clear D. Germline assignment: CDR1 SEHNR and CDR2 FQNEAQ (reference sequence). The CDR3 covers 12 residues. Between the trimmed V and J ends, which lost 5 bases and 4 bases, there was a span of 6 bases. The CDR3 DNA is TGTGCCAGCAGCGCACAGAATCAGCCCCAGCATTTT. Translation: CASSAQNQPQHF. The full variable domain, in which reference TRBV7-9 and TRBJ1-5 provide the parts outside the CDR3, is DTGVSQNPRHKITKRGQNVTFRCDPISEHNRLYWYRQTLGQGPEFLTYFQNEAQLEKSRLLSDRFSAERPKGSFSTLEIQRTEQGDSAMYLCASSAQNQPQHFGDGTRLSIL.

The chain carries TRBV19 and TRBJ2-7, with 13 bases fitting TRBD2. The CDR3 loop spans 14 amino acids. V dropped 8 bases and J dropped 0; count of bases not matched to a gene: 1. Germline V lookup: CDR1 LNHDA, CDR2 SQIVND (reference sequence). Here the CDR3 reads CASGLAGDSYEQYF. CDR3 bases: TGTGCCAGTGGACTAGCGGGGGACTCCTACGAGCAGTACTTC.

As regards this clone: One end of the junction does not line up with germline, which may come from a read error. The chain is built from TRBV19 and TRBJ2-7; 9 nucleotides align to TRBD1. In germline, CDR1 is LNHDA, CDR2 SQIVND (reference sequence). The CDR3 totals 14 residues. The CDR3 spells CASSLGTGSYEQHF. In nucleotides, the CDR3 is TGTGCCAGTAGTCTTGGGACAGGGAGCTACGAGCAGCACTTC. Based on the CDR3 plus reference TRBV19 and TRBJ2-7, the full variable domain is DGGITQSPKYLFRKEGQNVTLSCEQNLNHDAMYWYRQDPGQGLRLIYYSQIVNDFQKGDIAEGYSVSREKKESFPLTVTSAQKNPTAFYLCASSLGTGSYEQHFGPGTRLTVT.

This chain joins TRBV5-1 and TRBJ2-7; weak D call: TRBD2 (6 bases). The CDR3 is made up of 16 amino acids. The germline V gene encodes CDR1 SGHRS and CDR2 YFSETQ. The V end was cut by 9 bases, the J end by 0 bases, with 22 bases between. The DNA of the CDR3 is TGCGCCACCAACGCTGAACCGGGACTTAACTCCTACGAGCAGTACTTC. It encodes CATNAEPGLNSYEQYF. The whole variable domain, filled in from reference TRBV5-1 and TRBJ2-7, reads KAGVTQTPRYLIKTRGQQVTLSCSPISGHRSVSWYQQTPGQGLQFLFEYFSETQRNKGNFPGRFSGRQFSNSRSEMNVSTLELGDSALYLCATNAEPGLNSYEQYFGPGTRLTVT.

This chain connects TRBV21-1 to TRBJ1-4; TRBD1, the table's D call, lacks a check against the DNA. TRBV21-1 is annotated as a pseudogene. The CDR3 extends over 13 amino acids. CDR3 nucleotide sequence: TGTGCCAGCAGCAAAGTACAGGTTGAAAAACTGTTTTTT. It is translated as CASSKVQVEKLFF.

In nucleotides, the CDR3 is TGTGCCAGCAGCTTAAACTCAGGGCAGGGAAAGACCCAGTACTTC. Residues: CASSLNSGQGKTQYF. The rearrangement joins TRBV7-3 to TRBJ2-5, with D perhaps matching TRBD1 (5 bases). This CDR3 comprises 15 residues. Germline CDR1 reads SGHTA; CDR2 reads FQGTGA. The V end was cut by 1 base, the J end by 6 bases, with 15 bases between.

A single count supports this clone. V gene TRBV28 combines with J gene TRBJ2-7; 9 positions agree with TRBD1. Germline values: CDR1 MDHEN, CDR2 SYDVKM. The J segment lost 2 bases and the V segment lost 2 bases, leaving 7 bases of the junction unmatched. The CDR3 contains 16 residues. The CDR3: CASSLIPRTGAYEQYF. DNA for the CDR3: TGTGCCAGCAGTTTAATTCCGCGGACAGGGGCCTACGAGCAGTACTTC.

The V gene is TRBV7-9, the J gene TRBJ1-5, with TRBD1 identical over 9 bases. V was pared by 2 bases and J by 6 bases, with 8 bases of the junction left unmatched. Germline CDR1 and CDR2: SEHNR and FQNEAQ (reference sequence). The CDR3 consists of 16 residues. Here the CDR3 reads CASSLWGTGSGQPQHF. In DNA form, the CDR3 reads TGTGCCAGCAGCTTATGGGGGACAGGGTCGGGTCAGCCCCAGCATTTT.

This clone was seen only a few times. V is TRBV30 and J is TRBJ1-1, with 8 nucleotides matching TRBD1. Germline lookup yields CDR1 GTSNPN and CDR2 SVGIG (reference sequence). This CDR3 contains 14 residues. Trimming removed 4 bases from V and 3 bases from J; junction bases left unmatched: 7. DNA of the CDR3: TGTGCCTGGACACAGGGGGTAGGAGACACTGAAGCTTTCTTT. Translating gives CAWTQGVGDTEAFF.

V is TRBV7-9 and J is TRBJ2-1; 13 bases fit TRBD2. This CDR3 contains 18 residues. V trimming: 7 bases; J trimming: 0 bases; junction bases outside the gene matches: 9. In germline, CDR1 is SEHNR, CDR2 FQNEAQ (reference sequence). The CDR3 DNA sequence: TGTGCCAGCACCTTCCGGACTAGCGGGAGTTCCTCCTACAATGAGCAGTTCTTC. Its translation: CASTFRTSGSSSYNEQFF.

The rearrangement uses TRBV5-4 and TRBJ1-1; possibly TRBD1 for D (6 bases). The CDR3 totals 15 residues. The V end was cut by 2 bases, the J end by 3 bases, with 14 bases between. The germline V gene has CDR1 SGHNT and CDR2 YYREEE (reference sequence). The CDR3 reads CASSFMSGAHTEAFF. DNA of the CDR3: TGTGCCAGCAGCTTTATGTCAGGGGCCCACACTGAAGCTTTCTTT.

This clone came up once. V usage is TRBV5-1 and J usage is TRBJ2-2, with TRBD1 as a possible D gene (5 bases). CDR1 and CDR2 (germline): SGHRS, YFSETQ. Trimming cost V 3 bases and J 1 base, with 7 bases left between them. CDR3 length equals 14 residues. CDR3 region: CASSSQGNTGELFF. In nucleotides, the CDR3 is TGCGCCAGCAGCTCGCAGGGGAACACCGGGGAGCTGTTTTTT.

V and J are TRBV11-2 and TRBJ2-2; D not certain. The CDR3 is made up of 14 amino acids. Germline CDR1 is SGHAT and CDR2 is FQNNGV. The V end lost 5 bases, the J end lost 5 bases, and 12 bases lay between the germline ends. CDR3 in amino acids: CASSPLRMTGELFF. CDR3 nucleotide sequence: TGTGCCAGCAGCCCCCTGCGGATGACCGGGGAGCTGTTTTTT.

The gene calls are TRBV7-7 and TRBJ2-1; TRBD2 might be the D (6 bases). Germline CDR1 is SSHAT and CDR2 is FNYEAQ (reference sequence). Trimming stripped 6 bases from V and 4 bases from J, with 10 bases between. This CDR3 is 13 amino acids long. The CDR3 nucleotides are TGTGCCAGCAGTAGGGACTCGTACAATGAGCAGTTCTTC. Its translation is CASSRDSYNEQFF.

The chain is built from TRBV30 and TRBJ2-3, with 8 bases matching TRBD2. The CDR3 totals 15 residues. CDR1 and CDR2 (germline): GTSNPN, SVGIG (reference sequence). Germline trimming cut 2 bases from V and 4 bases from J; bases unmatched to any gene: 8. CDR3 nucleotide sequence: TGTGCCTGGAGTTGGGGGCGGGGGGCGGCAGATACGCAGTATTTT. Its protein is CAWSWGRGAADTQYF.

The J gene is TRBJ1-2, the V gene TRBV30; a weak D match, TRBD1 (5 bases). Trimming stripped 0 bases from V and 6 bases from J, with 8 bases between. The CDR3 consists of 12 residues. Germline-derived CDR1 and CDR2 are GTSNPN and SVGIG (reference sequence). This chain's CDR3 is CAWSVAGNGYTF. CDR3 nucleotides: TGTGCCTGGAGTGTGGCAGGGAATGGCTACACCTTC. Using reference TRBV30 and TRBJ1-2 for the parts outside the CDR3, the full variable domain is SQTIHQWPATLVQPVGSPLSLECTVEGTSNPNLYWYRQAAGRGLQLLFYSVGIGQISSEVPQNLSASRPQDRQFILSSKKLLLSDSGFYLCAWSVAGNGYTFGSGTRLTVV.

The chain has TRBV4-3 and TRBJ2-3, with 11 bases matching TRBD2. V lost 1 base to trimming and J lost 4 bases; unmatched junction nucleotides: 16. Germline V gene data show CDR1 as LGHNA and CDR2 as YSLEER. The CDR3 is 20 residues long. The CDR3 sequence: CASSQVLAGGPERLADTQYF. CDR3 in DNA: TGCGCCAGCAGCCAAGTATTAGCGGGAGGGCCCGAAAGGTTAGCAGATACGCAGTATTTT.

This clone was recorded once. This chain joins TRBV27 and TRBJ2-2, with D hard to call. This CDR3 contains 16 residues. The V end lost 2 bases, the J end lost 3 bases, and 13 bases lay between the germline ends. Germline CDR1 reads MNHEY; CDR2 reads SMNVEV (reference sequence). CDR3 DNA sequence: TGTGCCAGCAGTTTACGACAAACCCTCGACACCGGGGAGCTGTTTTTT. Its translation is CASSLRQTLDTGELFF.